Listed below are T cell receptor beta chains from one sample, sequenced in a study of Ad26.COV2.S vaccination and SARS-CoV-2 variants. Generated by immunoSEQ multiplex PCR, the TCRdb table keeps only in-frame clones and is missing some. The table records fewer than 400,000 clones, around nine tenths of them present only once. The sequencing used peripheral blood, collected in a trial of Ad26.COV2.S vaccine versus placebo. The receptors shown here come from a person aged 18-65 years who received the Ad26.COV2.S COVID-19 vaccine or a placebo. Both conserved end residues are part of each CDR3. D genes are given only for firm matches. For some rows the clone size is stated as once, few or many, or as a class when expanded; others skip it.

J | D | size | V | CDR3 | DNA
TRBJ2-1 | TRBD2 | . | TRBV5-1 | CASSFRAGGYNEQFF | TGCGCCAGCAGCTTTCGAGCGGGGGGCTACAATGAGCAGTTCTTC
TRBJ2-7 | . | . | TRBV5-8 | CASSVRRNSYEQYF | TGTGCCAGCAGCGTTAGAAGGAACTCGTACGAGCAGTACTTC
TRBJ1-2 | . | once | TRBV3-1/TRBV3-2 | CASSQGFYGYTF | TGTGCCAGCAGCCAGGGGTTCTATGGCTACACCTTC
TRBJ1-3 | . | . | TRBV27 | CASSLSGSRENTIYF | TGTGCCAGCAGTTTATCCGGGTCGAGGGAAAACACCATATATTTT
TRBJ2-1 | TRBD1 | . | TRBV11-2 | CASSSYRGRNEQFF | TGTGCCAGCAGCTCCTACAGGGGGCGAAATGAGCAGTTCTTC
TRBJ2-5 | . | . | TRBV7-2 | CASSLDGRRETQYF | TGTGCCAGCAGCTTAGACGGTCGAAGAGAGACCCAGTACTTC
TRBJ1-1 | TRBD1 | . | TRBV30 | CAWGDSTEAFF | TGTGCCTGGGGGGACAGCACTGAAGCTTTCTTT
TRBJ2-7 | TRBD2 | . | TRBV10-3 | CAISESRGESYEQYF | TGTGCCATCAGTGAGTCACGGGGGGAATCCTACGAGCAGTACTTC
TRBJ1-1 | . | few | TRBV14 | CASSQVGGTEAFF | TGTGCCAGCAGCCAAGTCGGGGGGACTGAAGCTTTCTTT
TRBJ2-7 | TRBD1 | . | TRBV6-5 | CASQGQHHYEQYF | TGTGCCAGCCAGGGACAGCACCACTACGAGCAGTACTTC
TRBJ2-1 | . | . | TRBV11-1 | CASSHGPRNEQFF | TGTGCCAGCAGTCATGGGCCTCGCAATGAGCAGTTCTTC